What follows describes a single T cell receptor (beta chain). Its specific antigen is unknown. Via the germline V gene, CDR1 is KGHSH and CDR2 LQKENI. The CDR3 contains 12 residues, cysteine and phenylalanine counted. DNA is not on record. The record originates from a study of monozygotic twins with inflammatory bowel disease (dated by TCRdb to the late 2010s). About the investigation overall: A total of 28 monozygotic twin pairs were included in the full study, comprising nine German pairs (four IBD-concordant, five IBD-discordant) and 19 IBD-discordant Danish pairs. Each individual had, on average, about 151 000 unique TCRalpha sequences and 181 000 unique TCRbeta sequences available for analysis. Disease-associated traits were sought mainly through comparisons between IBD patients and their genetically identical healthy co-twins within discordant pairs. Study-wide findings and limitations: Repertoire similarity did not differ between concordant and discordant twins, possibly due to limited statistical power. Compared with healthy twins, IBD patients had fewer clonotypes in common with other individuals, a difference most pronounced in patients showing signs of disease activity. TCRbeta repertoire diversity, by inverse Simpson index, was decreased in IBD patients compared with their healthy co-twins. Distinction between different T cell subtypes could not be achieved in the analysis. Because patients received different immunosuppressive treatments, the repertoires may have picked up extra background noise and variability between individuals. The results gave no support for a single strong signal or clonotype linked to IBD.

From each donor, a roughly 2.7 ml peripheral blood sample was drawn into PAXgene tubes and stored at -80 degrees C. Without any T cell sorting, total RNA was extracted from whole blood using the PAXgene blood miRNA kit on an automated QIAcube. Peripheral blood from monozygotic twin pairs, either concordant or discordant for inflammatory bowel disease, underwent deep TCRalpha and TCRbeta repertoire profiling that used unique molecular barcoding. For every twin pair, smoking habits were documented, and each individual was categorised as a current, former or never smoker. The method was 5' RACE. Preparation of each TCR library used around 3.5 ug of total RNA. cDNA was synthesized with SMARTScribe reverse transcriptase in eight separate reactions per sample. During cDNA synthesis, template switching introduced unique molecular identifiers that contained a 6-nucleotide sample barcode. TCRalpha and TCRbeta cDNA was amplified in two nested PCRs of 16 and 9 cycles, and bead purification was carried out after each PCR. Before amplification, the cDNA was treated with uracil DNA-glycosylase and purified using the QIAquick PCR purification kit. The second PCR was the step at which Illumina TruSeq-compatible adapters and sample-specific barcodes were added. Library quality and concentration were assessed using TapeStation and Qubit, and 4.5 to 5.5 ng of each library was pooled. The pooled libraries were sequenced with 2 x 100 bp reads and custom sequencing primers on an Illumina HiSeq2500 single-index Rapid Run. On the study's bioinformatics: MiGEC version 1.2.6 was used for UMI-based consensus assembly, which corrected PCR and sequencing errors. MiXCR version 2.1.1 handled V(D)J alignment, clonotype assembly and CDR3 extraction. To normalise gene usage, clonotype sharing and MAIT/NKT TCR abundance, the analysis used the top 1000, 10 000 and 20 000 clonotypes per sample. After downsampling to 27 000 UMIs, diversity was calculated as the inverse Simpson index using the vegan R package. Paired Mann-Whitney U tests on discordant twin pairs were used, with Benjamini-Hochberg multiple-testing correction. Through TCRdb reprocessing, the reads give one entry per CDR3 protein sequence; DNA is omitted. The V and J calls come from TCRdb's annotation, not from the publication. This sample's records show about 160,000 distinct CDR3 sequences. About 7.4% of the sample rests with the top ten.

The specimen sequenced was blood. The TCR sequence derives from a human donor with ulcerative colitis or Crohn's disease, or a healthy co-twin of an affected twin (not recorded which). This sequence uses TRBV18 and TRBJ1-1. The CDR3 corresponds to CASSPQGEGAFF.